This T cell receptor beta chain derives from a study of cytomegalovirus exposure and HLA in healthy donors. The study, taken as a whole, reports: Researchers catalogued about 160 TCR beta chains as cytomegalovirus-associated. Reports indicate that TCR beta sequences accurately predicted the HLA-A and HLA-B alleles of most subjects. Previously analyzed data showed that most TCR beta V segments were productive at a frequency of about 90% or about 30%.

This CDR3 spans 17 amino acids. The trim removed 8 bases at V and 1 base at J, leaving 10 bases unmatched. Germline CDR1 and CDR2: ENHRY and SYGVKD. Concerning this clone: Its antigen is as yet unknown.

PCR employed 60 Vbeta and 13 Jbeta primers. Assay: immunoSEQ multiplex PCR; the TCRdb copy retains only in-frame clones and omits some. The sample yields about 160,000 clones, less than 90% seen once. The chain recombines TRBV10-3 with TRBJ2-3, with 12 bases matching TRBD1. Sequenced material: PBMCs. The clonotype was recovered from a man younger than 35 in good health and CMV-seronegative. CDR3 nucleotides: TGTGCCATCTCCGGGGACAGGGGGCCGGATGGCACAGATACGCAGTATTTT. Residues: CAISGDRGPDGTDTQYF.